Listed below are T cell receptor beta chains from one sample, sequenced in a study of blood T cell repertoires in COVID-19. The repertoire was sequenced with immunoSEQ multiplex PCR; TCRdb's copy has only in-frame clones and lacks some. The sample comprises just over 250,000 clones, over 75% of which are singletons, and approximately 2.2% rests with the top ten. Sample: peripheral blood. The receptors derive from a woman aged 50 to 60 with acute or convalescent COVID-19. Both conserved end residues are part of each CDR3. D genes are given only for firm matches. Size is stated for part of the rows, as once, few or many counts, or as a class when the clone is expanded.

V gene: TRBV5-1
clone size: NA
J gene: TRBJ2-5
D gene: NA
CDR3 protein: CASSLQQETQYF
CDR3 DNA: TGCGCCAGCAGCTTACAGCAAGAGACCCAGTACTTC

V gene: TRBV11-2
clone size: NA
J gene: TRBJ2-7
D gene: TRBD1
CDR3 protein: CASSWGTAYEQYF
CDR3 DNA: TGTGCCAGCAGCTGGGGGACAGCCTACGAGCAGTACTTC

V gene: TRBV6-6
clone size: NA
J gene: TRBJ2-5
D gene: NA
CDR3 protein: CASSLPPQEETQYF
CDR3 DNA: TGTGCCAGCAGTCTACCCCCCCAGGAAGAGACCCAGTACTTC

V gene: TRBV4-3
clone size: NA
J gene: TRBJ2-7
D gene: TRBD2
CDR3 protein: CASSRSGTSGSSYEQYF
CDR3 DNA: TGCGCCAGCAGCCGATCCGGGACTAGCGGGAGCTCCTACGAGCAGTACTTC

V gene: TRBV28
clone size: NA
J gene: TRBJ1-2
D gene: TRBD1
CDR3 protein: CASSEQGYGYTF
CDR3 DNA: TGTGCCAGCAGTGAACAGGGGTATGGCTACACCTTC

V gene: TRBV2
clone size: NA
J gene: TRBJ1-3
D gene: NA
CDR3 protein: CASSEAPGMGTIYF
CDR3 DNA: TGTGCCAGCAGTGAAGCCCCGGGAATGGGCACCATATATTTT

V gene: TRBV5-1
clone size: NA
J gene: TRBJ1-5
D gene: TRBD1
CDR3 protein: CASSTGTGYQPQHF
CDR3 DNA: TGCGCCAGCAGCACCGGGACAGGGTATCAGCCCCAGCATTTT

V gene: TRBV27
clone size: once
J gene: TRBJ1-5
D gene: NA
CDR3 protein: CASSWGGGGNQPQHF
CDR3 DNA: TGTGCCAGCAGTTGGGGTGGGGGGGGGAATCAGCCCCAGCATTTT

V gene: TRBV20-1
clone size: NA
J gene: TRBJ2-7
D gene: NA
CDR3 protein: CSARAVTQQYF
CDR3 DNA: TGCAGTGCTAGAGCTGTAACTCAGCAGTACTTC

V gene: TRBV19
clone size: NA
J gene: TRBJ2-1
D gene: TRBD2
CDR3 protein: CASSRLRESYNEQFF
CDR3 DNA: TGTGCCAGTAGTAGATTGCGGGAGTCCTACAATGAGCAGTTCTTC

V gene: TRBV5-4
clone size: NA
J gene: TRBJ1-1
D gene: TRBD1
CDR3 protein: CASSSPGQGATEAFF
CDR3 DNA: TGTGCCAGCAGCTCTCCGGGACAGGGGGCCACTGAAGCTTTCTTT

V gene: TRBV30
clone size: NA
J gene: TRBJ2-7
D gene: NA
CDR3 protein: CAWSVRDEQYF
CDR3 DNA: TGTGCCTGGAGTGTCCGGGACGAGCAGTACTTC

V gene: TRBV5-1
clone size: NA
J gene: TRBJ2-2
D gene: TRBD2
CDR3 protein: CASSLVLAGVPGELFF
CDR3 DNA: TGCGCCAGCAGCTTGGTTCTAGCGGGAGTTCCCGGGGAGCTGTTTTTT

V gene: TRBV6-5
clone size: NA
J gene: TRBJ1-3
D gene: TRBD1
CDR3 protein: CASSYSGTGVRNTIYF
CDR3 DNA: TGTGCCAGCAGTTACTCCGGGACAGGGGTACGAAACACCATATATTTT

V gene: TRBV14
clone size: NA
J gene: TRBJ2-7
D gene: NA
CDR3 protein: CASSQDYQRATYEQYF
CDR3 DNA: TGTGCCAGCAGCCAAGACTACCAGCGGGCTACCTACGAGCAGTACTTC

V gene: TRBV10-3
clone size: NA
J gene: TRBJ2-3
D gene: NA
CDR3 protein: CAISAYPLTDPAREDTQYF
CDR3 DNA: TGTGCCATCAGTGCCTACCCTTTGACAGACCCCGCCAGGGAAGATACGCAGTATTTT

V gene: TRBV9
clone size: NA
J gene: TRBJ2-2
D gene: NA
CDR3 protein: CASSPRGSRTGELFF
CDR3 DNA: TGTGCCAGCAGCCCTCGTGGTAGCCGCACCGGGGAGCTGTTTTTT

V gene: TRBV27
clone size: NA
J gene: TRBJ2-7
D gene: TRBD2
CDR3 protein: CASSPRGGQPYEQYF
CDR3 DNA: TGTGCCAGCAGTCCCCGGGGGGGCCAACCCTACGAGCAGTACTTC

V gene: TRBV12-3/TRBV12-4
clone size: NA
J gene: TRBJ2-1
D gene: NA
CDR3 protein: CASSRLANNEQFF
CDR3 DNA: TGTGCCAGCAGCCGTCTAGCGAACAATGAGCAGTTCTTC

V gene: TRBV4-1
clone size: NA
J gene: TRBJ1-1
D gene: TRBD1
CDR3 protein: CASSLGQGTNTEAFF
CDR3 DNA: TGCGCCAGCAGCCTCGGACAGGGAACGAACACTGAAGCTTTCTTT

V gene: TRBV11-1
clone size: once
J gene: TRBJ2-5
D gene: NA
CDR3 protein: CASSPKAGRRETQYF
CDR3 DNA: TGTGCCAGCAGTCCTAAGGCGGGCAGACGGGAGACCCAGTACTTC

V gene: TRBV19
clone size: NA
J gene: TRBJ1-1
D gene: TRBD1
CDR3 protein: CASIPHRTGRNTEAFF
CDR3 DNA: TGTGCCAGTATCCCCCACCGGACAGGCCGGAACACTGAAGCTTTCTTT

V gene: TRBV27
clone size: once
J gene: TRBJ2-7
D gene: NA
CDR3 protein: CASSSRLLQPYEQYF
CDR3 DNA: TGTGCCAGCAGTAGTAGACTCCTACAACCCTACGAGCAGTACTTC

V gene: TRBV28
clone size: NA
J gene: TRBJ1-1
D gene: NA
CDR3 protein: CASSPPTGREAFF
CDR3 DNA: TGTGCCAGCAGCCCTCCCACAGGGCGTGAAGCTTTCTTT

V gene: TRBV27
clone size: once
J gene: TRBJ2-2
D gene: TRBD2
CDR3 protein: CASSTKGLGASGKSNTGELFF
CDR3 DNA: TGTGCCAGCAGTACCAAGGGCCTTGGGGCTAGCGGGAAATCAAACACCGGGGAGCTGTTTTTT

V gene: TRBV9
clone size: NA
J gene: TRBJ1-2
D gene: NA
CDR3 protein: CASSVYGTSGNYGYTF
CDR3 DNA: TGTGCCAGCAGCGTTTACGGGACATCGGGTAACTATGGCTACACCTTC

V gene: TRBV11-2
clone size: NA
J gene: TRBJ1-4
D gene: NA
CDR3 protein: CASSLTANNEKLFF
CDR3 DNA: TGTGCCAGCAGCTTAACAGCAAATAATGAAAAACTGTTTTTT

V gene: TRBV7-9
clone size: NA
J gene: TRBJ1-5
D gene: TRBD1
CDR3 protein: CASSSLDPLQGKGNPQHF
CDR3 DNA: TGTGCCAGCAGCTCTTTAGACCCCCTACAGGGGAAAGGGAACCCCCAGCATTTT

V gene: TRBV30
clone size: NA
J gene: TRBJ2-7
D gene: TRBD2
CDR3 protein: CAWSVTSGGYEQYF
CDR3 DNA: TGTGCCTGGAGTGTTACTAGCGGGGGTTACGAGCAGTACTTC

V gene: TRBV7-2
clone size: once
J gene: TRBJ1-1
D gene: NA
CDR3 protein: CASSLGGGIMNTEAFF
CDR3 DNA: TGTGCCAGCAGCTTAGGGGGAGGGATCATGAACACTGAAGCTTTCTTT

V gene: TRBV27
clone size: NA
J gene: TRBJ2-1
D gene: NA
CDR3 protein: CASSLAGEQFF
CDR3 DNA: TGTGCCAGCAGTTTAGCGGGTGAGCAGTTCTTC

V gene: TRBV27
clone size: NA
J gene: TRBJ2-5
D gene: NA
CDR3 protein: CASSFMRAQETQYF
CDR3 DNA: TGTGCCAGCAGTTTTATGCGGGCCCAAGAGACCCAGTACTTC

V gene: TRBV5-1
clone size: NA
J gene: TRBJ2-5
D gene: NA
CDR3 protein: CASGAAQETQYF
CDR3 DNA: TGCGCCAGCGGTGCGGCCCAAGAGACCCAGTACTTC

V gene: TRBV7-3
clone size: NA
J gene: TRBJ2-1
D gene: NA
CDR3 protein: CASSLSRDNEQFF
CDR3 DNA: TGTGCCAGCAGCCTTTCACGAGACAATGAGCAGTTCTTC

V gene: TRBV9
clone size: NA
J gene: TRBJ2-7
D gene: TRBD1
CDR3 protein: CASSPRTGAYEQYF
CDR3 DNA: TGTGCCAGCAGCCCCCGGACAGGAGCCTACGAGCAGTACTTC

V gene: TRBV19
clone size: NA
J gene: TRBJ2-7
D gene: TRBD1
CDR3 protein: CASRDRGAYEQYF
CDR3 DNA: TGTGCCAGCCGGGACAGGGGGGCCTACGAGCAGTACTTC

V gene: TRBV11-2
clone size: NA
J gene: TRBJ2-5
D gene: NA
CDR3 protein: CASLPQAGPHQETQYF
CDR3 DNA: TGTGCCAGCCTACCGCAGGCGGGGCCCCACCAAGAGACCCAGTACTTC

V gene: TRBV19
clone size: NA
J gene: TRBJ2-7
D gene: TRBD2
CDR3 protein: CASSWGLAGGGLYEQYF
CDR3 DNA: TGTGCCAGTAGCTGGGGACTAGCGGGAGGAGGACTCTACGAGCAGTACTTC

V gene: TRBV5-4
clone size: NA
J gene: TRBJ1-1
D gene: TRBD1
CDR3 protein: CASSLGNRGAEAFF
CDR3 DNA: TGTGCCAGCAGCCTGGGGAACAGGGGGGCTGAAGCTTTCTTT

V gene: TRBV7-8
clone size: NA
J gene: TRBJ2-7
D gene: TRBD1
CDR3 protein: CASTGTGVNEQYF
CDR3 DNA: TGTGCCAGCACCGGGACAGGGGTTAACGAGCAGTACTTC

V gene: TRBV5-1
clone size: NA
J gene: TRBJ2-3
D gene: NA
CDR3 protein: CASSPTTDTQYF
CDR3 DNA: TGCGCCAGCAGCCCTACCACAGATACGCAGTATTTT

V gene: TRBV3-1/TRBV3-2
clone size: NA
J gene: TRBJ2-5
D gene: NA
CDR3 protein: CASSQTNGGETQYF
CDR3 DNA: TGTGCCAGCAGCCAGACTAACGGCGGAGAGACCCAGTACTTC

V gene: TRBV7-2
clone size: NA
J gene: TRBJ2-6
D gene: NA
CDR3 protein: CASSFQGSGANVLTF
CDR3 DNA: TGTGCCAGCAGCTTTCAGGGCTCTGGGGCCAACGTCCTGACTTTC

V gene: TRBV28
clone size: NA
J gene: TRBJ2-7
D gene: TRBD2
CDR3 protein: CATISGREGYEQYF
CDR3 DNA: TGTGCCACCATAAGCGGGAGGGAAGGGTACGAGCAGTACTTC

V gene: TRBV7-2
clone size: NA
J gene: TRBJ1-6
D gene: TRBD1
CDR3 protein: CASRLGQNNSPLHF
CDR3 DNA: TGTGCCAGCAGGTTGGGACAGAATAATTCACCCCTCCACTTT

V gene: TRBV29-1
clone size: NA
J gene: TRBJ1-2
D gene: NA
CDR3 protein: CSVAGEGQLNYGYTF
CDR3 DNA: TGCAGCGTTGCTGGGGAGGGTCAGCTTAACTATGGCTACACCTTC

V gene: TRBV19
clone size: NA
J gene: TRBJ2-1
D gene: NA
CDR3 protein: CASSISKAGNEQFF
CDR3 DNA: TGTGCCAGTAGTATCTCCAAGGCCGGGAATGAGCAGTTCTTC

V gene: TRBV20-1
clone size: NA
J gene: TRBJ2-7
D gene: NA
CDR3 protein: CSARLYEQYF
CDR3 DNA: TGCAGTGCTAGATTATACGAGCAGTACTTC

V gene: TRBV5-4
clone size: NA
J gene: TRBJ2-7
D gene: NA
CDR3 protein: CASSLGGPSYEQYF
CDR3 DNA: TGTGCCAGCAGCCTGGGCGGGCCTTCCTACGAGCAGTACTTC

V gene: TRBV19
clone size: NA
J gene: TRBJ1-5
D gene: TRBD1
CDR3 protein: CASSPRTGYSNQPQHF
CDR3 DNA: TGTGCCAGTAGTCCGCGGACAGGTTATAGCAATCAGCCCCAGCATTTT

V gene: TRBV9
clone size: NA
J gene: TRBJ2-1
D gene: NA
CDR3 protein: CASRSTDSQYNEQFF
CDR3 DNA: TGTGCCAGCAGAAGCACGGACAGTCAATACAATGAGCAGTTCTTC

V gene: TRBV19
clone size: NA
J gene: TRBJ2-7
D gene: TRBD1
CDR3 protein: CASSQTGGNEQYF
CDR3 DNA: TGTGCCAGTAGTCAAACAGGGGGCAACGAGCAGTACTTC

V gene: TRBV6-6
clone size: NA
J gene: TRBJ2-7
D gene: TRBD2
CDR3 protein: CASARTSGNYEQYF
CDR3 DNA: TGTGCCAGCGCCCGGACTAGCGGGAACTACGAGCAGTACTTC

V gene: TRBV7-9
clone size: NA
J gene: TRBJ2-5
D gene: NA
CDR3 protein: CASLPGGRETQYF
CDR3 DNA: TGTGCCAGCCTCCCCGGGGGGCGAGAGACCCAGTACTTC

V gene: TRBV12-3/TRBV12-4
clone size: NA
J gene: TRBJ2-7
D gene: TRBD1
CDR3 protein: CASRNRGTEQYF
CDR3 DNA: TGTGCCAGCAGGAACAGGGGGACCGAGCAGTACTTC

V gene: TRBV6-5
clone size: NA
J gene: TRBJ2-1
D gene: NA
CDR3 protein: CASSYSRGYNEQFF
CDR3 DNA: TGTGCCAGCAGTTATTCCAGGGGCTACAATGAGCAGTTCTTC

V gene: TRBV25-1
clone size: NA
J gene: TRBJ2-1
D gene: NA
CDR3 protein: CASSEPSGRNEQFF
CDR3 DNA: TGTGCCAGCAGTGAACCATCAGGGAGGAATGAGCAGTTCTTC

V gene: TRBV28
clone size: NA
J gene: TRBJ2-7
D gene: TRBD1
CDR3 protein: CASSLIDRGSEQYF
CDR3 DNA: TGTGCCAGCAGCCTCATTGACAGGGGATCCGAGCAGTACTTC

V gene: TRBV7-8
clone size: NA
J gene: TRBJ1-5
D gene: NA
CDR3 protein: CASSLGRSKSNQPQHF
CDR3 DNA: TGTGCCAGCAGCTTGGGGAGGAGTAAGAGCAATCAGCCCCAGCATTTT